These 27 T cell receptor beta chains came from one sample sequenced in a study of blood T cell repertoires in COVID-19. Sequencing used immunoSEQ multiplex PCR; TCRdb keeps in-frame clones, though not all of them. The table lists 160,000 or so clones, roughly 80% of them singletons, with over 0.5% in the top ten. The material sequenced was peripheral blood. The source of these receptors is a man in his fifties or sixties with acute or convalescent COVID-19.

V gene TRBV7-9 combines with J gene TRBJ2-2; D not certain. Germline lookup yields CDR1 SEHNR and CDR2 FQNEAQ (reference sequence). V lost 5 bases and J lost 1, with 8 bases in between. The CDR3 totals 14 residues. CDR3 sequence reads: CASSKTRNTGELFF. The CDR3 DNA is TGTGCCAGCAGCAAGACTCGGAACACCGGGGAGCTGTTTTTT.

This chain connects TRBV27 to TRBJ2-5; a weak D match, TRBD2 (6 bases). The V and J ends lost 2 bases and 3 bases respectively, with 7 bases between them. Germline loops: CDR1 MNHEY, CDR2 SMNVEV (reference sequence). CDR3 length: 13 amino acids. The CDR3 loop reads CASSLAGKETQYF. CDR3 nucleotides: TGTGCCAGCAGTTTAGCGGGAAAAGAGACCCAGTACTTC.

The chain combines TRBV19 with TRBJ2-7; 12 bases map to TRBD2. The V and J ends lost 5 bases and 5 bases, in that order; junction bases with no gene match: 1. This CDR3 has 13 residues. Germline V lookup: CDR1 LNHDA, CDR2 SQIVND (reference sequence). CDR3 DNA: TGTGCCAGTAGTCGACTAGCGGGAGACGAGCAGTACTTC. Residues: CASSRLAGDEQYF. The whole variable domain, remainder taken from reference TRBV19 and TRBJ2-7, is DGGITQSPKYLFRKEGQNVTLSCEQNLNHDAMYWYRQDPGQGLRLIYYSQIVNDFQKGDIAEGYSVSREKKESFPLTVTSAQKNPTAFYLCASSRLAGDEQYFGPGTRLTVT.

This clone was picked up one time. The V and J genes are TRBV28 and TRBJ2-7, with D possibly being TRBD1 (7 bases). From germline, CDR1 is MDHEN and CDR2 SYDVKM. There are 15 residues in the CDR3. Trimming took 5 bases from V and 0 from J, leaving 14 bases between them. CDR3 nucleotides: TGTGCCAGCAGTAAGGGCAGGGGGGTCTCCTACGAGCAGTACTTC. As protein: CASSKGRGVSYEQYF.

This clone was observed a few times. The chain couples TRBV7-9 to TRBJ1-2; maybe TRBD1 (6 bases). This CDR3 is built from 14 residues. Germline V gene lookup returns CDR1 SEHNR and CDR2 FQNEAQ (reference sequence). V lost 2 bases to trimming and J lost 8 bases, with 15 bases between them. In DNA form, the CDR3 reads TGTGCCAGCAGCTTACGGGACACTAAAGGGGGCTACACCTTC. It is translated as CASSLRDTKGGYTF.

CDR3 region: CASSLAQGYSYGYTF. CDR3 in DNA: TGTGCCAGCAGCTTGGCCCAGGGTTACAGCTATGGCTACACCTTC. J is TRBJ1-2 and V is TRBV5-4; D is possibly TRBD1 (5 bases). Looked up from germline, CDR1 is SGHNT and CDR2 is YYREEE (reference sequence). V dropped 0 bases and J dropped 4 bases, with 13 bases sitting between them. This CDR3 has 15 residues.

The CDR3 bases are TGCGCCAGCAGCCCAGGGGGCCTCTCTGGAAACACCATATATTTT. It codes for CASSPGGLSGNTIYF. The chain is built from TRBV5-1 and TRBJ1-3, with 8 bases matching TRBD1. Germline V gives CDR1 SGHRS, CDR2 YFSETQ. Losses at the gene ends were 4 bases for V and 0 bases for J; bases not matched to a gene: 3. The CDR3 contains 15 residues.

The V and J genes are TRBV19 and TRBJ2-1, with 9 bases that match TRBD2. With 6 bases clipped from V and 5 bases from J, the junction kept 11 bases outside the gene matches. Germline V CDR1 and CDR2: LNHDA, SQIVND (reference sequence). This CDR3 comprises 16 residues. The CDR3 DNA follows: TGTGCCAGTAGGGGGTCGGCGGGAGGGGCCCACAATGAGCAGTTCTTC. Encoded protein: CASRGSAGGAHNEQFF.

This clone was recorded a few times. The genes are TRBV27 and TRBJ2-7, with a possible D match to TRBD1 (6 bases). The CDR3 is made up of 15 amino acids. With 0 bases removed from V and 4 bases from J, the gap between germline ends came to 13 bases. CDR1 and CDR2 (germline): MNHEY, SMNVEV (reference sequence). CDR3 sequence: CASSLSWGHFYEQYF. Here the CDR3 DNA reads TGTGCCAGCAGTTTATCGTGGGGACACTTTTACGAGCAGTACTTC.

The V and J genes are TRBV4-1 and TRBJ2-7; the D gene is possibly TRBD2 (6 bases). The ends were cut back, 1 base at V and 6 bases at J, with 13 bases in the middle. The CDR3 extends over 14 amino acids. Germline-derived CDR1 and CDR2 are MGHRA and YSYEKL. CDR3 amino acids: CASSQAGGHGEQYF. The CDR3 DNA is TGCGCCAGCAGCCAAGCCGGGGGTCATGGCGAGCAGTACTTC.

The rearrangement links TRBV30 to TRBJ1-5; D might be TRBD1 (5 bases). Trimming shortened V by 0 bases and J by 0 bases, and 9 bases separated the two germline ends. CDR1 and CDR2 (germline): GTSNPN, SVGIG (reference sequence). The CDR3 sequence is 15 residues long. CDR3: CAWSVTGRSNQPQHF. The CDR3 coding sequence is TGTGCCTGGAGTGTAACAGGTCGTAGCAATCAGCCCCAGCATTTT. The full variable domain, with the rest looked up from reference TRBV30 and TRBJ1-5, is SQTIHQWPATLVQPVGSPLSLECTVEGTSNPNLYWYRQAAGRGLQLLFYSVGIGQISSEVPQNLSASRPQDRQFILSSKKLLLSDSGFYLCAWSVTGRSNQPQHFGDGTRLSIL.

This clone has only one observation. This CDR3 is CASSAGPGVGETQYF. The CDR3, as DNA: TGTGCCAGCAGCGCTGGGCCAGGGGTGGGCGAGACCCAGTACTTC. This chain joins TRBV7-2 and TRBJ2-5; TRBD1 might be the D (6 bases). The CDR3 length is 15 residues. The germline V gene has CDR1 SGHTA and CDR2 FQGNSA. V lost 5 bases and J lost 5, with 18 bases in between.

This clone was found once. The rearrangement joins TRBV4-1 to TRBJ1-6; a possible D gene is TRBD1 (5 bases). CDR3 size: 15 residues. CDR1 and CDR2 (germline): MGHRA, YSYEKL. Trimming pared 0 bases from V and 9 bases from J, leaving 12 bases between. CDR3 in amino acids: CASSQDSAGRSPLHF. In DNA form, the CDR3 reads TGCGCCAGCAGCCAAGATTCCGCGGGGCGTTCACCCCTCCACTTT.

The genes are TRBV4-1 and TRBJ2-2, with TRBD1 matching over 7 bases. There are 16 residues in the CDR3. The germline CDR1 and CDR2 sequences are MGHRA and YSYEKL. The trim removed 1 base at V and 4 bases at J, leaving 6 bases unmatched. The CDR3 DNA reads TGCGCCAGCAGCCAAGGGACAGGAGTCCGCACCGGGGAGCTGTTTTTT. Translating gives CASSQGTGVRTGELFF.

This chain joins TRBV6-5 and TRBJ1-1; weak D call: TRBD1 (5 bases). Germline CDR1 reads MNHEY; CDR2 reads SVGAGI. The CDR3 runs 13 residues. With 0 bases removed from V and 11 bases from J, the gap between germline ends came to 13 bases. CDR3 sequence reads: CASSYSKGRVAFF. The CDR3 DNA follows: TGTGCCAGCAGTTACTCAAAGGGGCGTGTTGCTTTCTTT.

This chain links TRBV4-3 with TRBJ2-7, with TRBD2 identical over 7 bases. CDR3 length: 15 residues. Germline V gives CDR1 LGHNA, CDR2 YSLEER. Trimming removed 4 bases from V and 0 bases from J; junction bases left unmatched: 6. CDR3 sequence: CASSLRLALSYEQYF. In DNA, the CDR3 is TGCGCCAGCAGCCTGCGACTAGCCCTCTCCTACGAGCAGTACTTC.

This rearrangement joins TRBV6-2 or TRBV6-3 to TRBJ2-1; 11 bases map to TRBD1. This CDR3 region has 15 residues. J lost 4 bases, V lost 5 bases, and 4 bases had no gene match. The germline V gene has CDR1 MNHEY and CDR2 SVGEGT. The CDR3 DNA is TGTGCCAGCAGTGACCGGGACAGGGGGTACAATGAGCAGTTCTTC. Encoded protein: CASSDRDRGYNEQFF.

In this sample, this clone turned up a few times. The rearrangement uses TRBV5-4 and TRBJ2-7; 10 nucleotides agree with TRBD1. The CDR3 is made up of 15 amino acids. V lost 4 bases and J lost 2; bases outside the gene matches: 6. The V gene's germline CDR1 is SGHNT and CDR2 YYREEE (reference sequence). The chain's CDR3 is CASSVAGTGAYEQYF. In DNA, the CDR3 is TGTGCCAGCAGCGTTGCCGGGACAGGGGCCTACGAGCAGTACTTC.

The chain joins TRBV9 to TRBJ1-4; TRBD1 might be the D (6 bases). This CDR3 has 14 residues. Trimming removed 0 bases from V and 8 bases from J, with 11 bases in between. Germline V gives CDR1 SGDLS, CDR2 YYNGEE. The chain's CDR3 is CASSVEGVGEKLFF. The CDR3 DNA reads TGTGCCAGCAGCGTAGAGGGGGTTGGGGAAAAACTGTTTTTT.

CDR3 bases: TGTGCCAGCAGTTTAATTGGGGCAGCTAGCACAGATACGCAGTATTTT. Its translation is CASSLIGAASTDTQYF. V gene TRBV28 combines with J gene TRBJ2-3, with D perhaps TRBD1 (5 bases). The length of the CDR3 is 16 residues. Trimming left V 2 bases short and J 0 bases short, with 12 bases between. Germline loops: CDR1 MDHEN, CDR2 SYDVKM.

This chain uses TRBV9 with TRBJ2-4, with 10 positions matching TRBD1. CDR1 is SGDLS, CDR2 YYNGEE, per germline. After removal of 4 bases from V and 9 bases from J, the junction contained 7 bases not matched to a gene. CDR3 length: 14 amino acids. CDR3 sequence: CASSPDRGAIIQYF. The DNA for the CDR3 is TGTGCCAGCAGCCCGGACAGGGGGGCGATCATTCAGTACTTC.

The genes are TRBV10-1 and TRBJ1-4; the match to TRBD1 covers 8 bases. The CDR3 extends over 18 amino acids. V lost 10 bases and J lost 0; bases outside the gene matches: 16. CDR1 and CDR2 (germline): WNHNN, SYGVQD (reference sequence). CDR3 nucleotides: TGCGCCACCCACGGAGGACAGGGATCCCTCCCAACTAATGAAAAACTGTTTTTT. Translated: CATHGGQGSLPTNEKLFF.

The rearrangement uses TRBV28 and TRBJ1-5, with D possibly being TRBD1 (6 bases). The germline gives CDR1 MDHEN, CDR2 SYDVKM. This CDR3 has 15 amino acids. Trimming pared 7 bases from V and 3 bases from J, leaving 16 bases between. The chain's CDR3 is CASKPRDRHNQPQHF. In nucleotides, the CDR3 is TGTGCCAGCAAACCTAGAGACAGGCACAATCAGCCCCAGCATTTT.

This sequence joins TRBV7-2 and TRBJ1-4; D might be TRBD1 (6 bases). Germline values: CDR1 SGHTA, CDR2 FQGNSA. The CDR3 loop spans 14 amino acids. Trimming removed 5 bases at V and 6 bases at J, with 13 bases between. CDR3 in amino acids: CASSPGAGDEKLFF. The CDR3, as DNA: TGTGCCAGCAGCCCCGGGGCAGGGGATGAAAAACTGTTTTTT. Drawing the rest from reference TRBV7-2 and TRBJ1-4, the complete variable domain is GAGVSQSPSNKVTEKGKDVELRCDPISGHTALYWYRQSLGQGLEFLIYFQGNSAPDKSGLPSDRFSAERTGGSVSTLTIQRTQQEDSAVYLCASSPGAGDEKLFFGSGTQLSVL.

This clone was picked up a small number of times. V is TRBV7-9 and J is TRBJ1-1; TRBD1 agrees at 8 bases. Trimming cost V 0 bases and J 4 bases; bases outside gene matches: 4. The CDR3 loop spans 15 amino acids. CDR1 and CDR2 (germline): SEHNR, FQNEAQ (reference sequence). The DNA of the CDR3 is TGTGCCAGCAGCTTAGCGGGCAGGGGGCCCACTGAAGCTTTCTTT. Amino acids: CASSLAGRGPTEAFF. The full variable domain, in which reference TRBV7-9 and TRBJ1-1 provide the parts outside the CDR3, is DTGVSQNPRHKITKRGQNVTFRCDPISEHNRLYWYRQTLGQGPEFLTYFQNEAQLEKSRLLSDRFSAERPKGSFSTLEIQRTEQGDSAMYLCASSLAGRGPTEAFFGQGTRLTVV.

This clone was observed a few times. V and J are TRBV9 and TRBJ2-1; no definite D call. V lost 0 bases and J 10 bases, leaving 11 bases between the germline ends. This CDR3 contains 13 residues. Germline V lookup: CDR1 SGDLS, CDR2 YYNGEE. CDR3 bases: TGTGCCAGCAGCGTAGATCCTAGTCAGGAGCAGTTCTTC. This sequence encodes CASSVDPSQEQFF.

In this sample, this clone turned up once. The V call is TRBV6-5, the J call TRBJ2-2, with a possible D match to TRBD1 (6 bases). Trimming took 6 bases from V and 0 from J, leaving 11 bases between them. Germline lookup yields CDR1 MNHEY and CDR2 SVGAGI. The CDR3 covers 15 residues. The CDR3 sequence: CASRDGTPNTGELFF. CDR3 nucleotides: TGTGCCAGCAGAGACGGGACACCGAACACCGGGGAGCTGTTTTTT.